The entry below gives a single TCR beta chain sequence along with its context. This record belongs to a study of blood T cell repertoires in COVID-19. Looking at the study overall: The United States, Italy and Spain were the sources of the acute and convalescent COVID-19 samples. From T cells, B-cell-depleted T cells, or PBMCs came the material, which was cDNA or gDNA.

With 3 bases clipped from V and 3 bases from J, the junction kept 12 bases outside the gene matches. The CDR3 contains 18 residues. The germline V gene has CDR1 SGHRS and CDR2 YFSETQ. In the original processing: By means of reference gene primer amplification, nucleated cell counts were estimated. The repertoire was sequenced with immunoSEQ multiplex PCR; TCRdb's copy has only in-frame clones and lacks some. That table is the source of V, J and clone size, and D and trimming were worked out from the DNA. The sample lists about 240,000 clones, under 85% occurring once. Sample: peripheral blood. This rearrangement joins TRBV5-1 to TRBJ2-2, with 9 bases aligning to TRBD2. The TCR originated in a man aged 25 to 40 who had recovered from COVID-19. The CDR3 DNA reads TGCGCCAGCAGCTCCCGAGGAAGCGGGGGGCCGGACACCGGGGAGCTGTTTTTT. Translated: CASSSRGSGGPDTGELFF.